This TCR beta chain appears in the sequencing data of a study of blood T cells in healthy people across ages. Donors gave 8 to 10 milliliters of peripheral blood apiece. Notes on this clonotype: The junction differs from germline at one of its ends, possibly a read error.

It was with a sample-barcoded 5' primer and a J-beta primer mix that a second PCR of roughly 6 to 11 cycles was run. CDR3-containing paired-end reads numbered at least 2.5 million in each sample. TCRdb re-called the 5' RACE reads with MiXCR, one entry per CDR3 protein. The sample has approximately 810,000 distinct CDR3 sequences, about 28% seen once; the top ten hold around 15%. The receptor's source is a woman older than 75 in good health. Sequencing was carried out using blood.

CDR3: CATSRELKEAQYF. The CDR3 region has the DNA TGTGCCACCAGCAGAGAACTGAAAGAGGCCCAGTACTTC. The V call is TRBV15, the J call TRBJ2-5, with D hard to call. CDR3 length equals 13 residues. Per germline, CDR1 LNHNV and CDR2 YYDKDF (reference sequence). Variable domain in full (rest from reference TRBV15 and TRBJ2-5): DAMVIQNPRYQVTQFGKPVTLSCSQTLNHNVMYWYQQKSSQAPKLLFHYYDKDFNNEADTPDNFQSRRPNTSFCFLDIRSPGLGDTAMYLCATSRELKEAQYFGPGTRLLVL.